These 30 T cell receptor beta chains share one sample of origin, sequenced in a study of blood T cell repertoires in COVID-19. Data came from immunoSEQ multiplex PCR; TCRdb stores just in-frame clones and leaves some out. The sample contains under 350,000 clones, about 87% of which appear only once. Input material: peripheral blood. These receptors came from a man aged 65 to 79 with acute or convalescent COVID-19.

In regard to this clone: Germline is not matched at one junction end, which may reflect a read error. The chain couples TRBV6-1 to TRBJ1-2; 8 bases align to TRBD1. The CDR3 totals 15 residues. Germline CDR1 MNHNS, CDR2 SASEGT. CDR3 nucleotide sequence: TGTGCCAGCAGTGATTCGTCAGGGGGCAACTTTGGCTACACCTTC. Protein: CASSDSSGGNFGYTF.

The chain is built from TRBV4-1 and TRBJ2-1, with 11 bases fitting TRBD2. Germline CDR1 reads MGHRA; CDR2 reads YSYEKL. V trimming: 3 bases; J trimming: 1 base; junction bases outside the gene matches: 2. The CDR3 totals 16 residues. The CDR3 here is CASSQVAGGSYNEQFF. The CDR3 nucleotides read TGCGCCAGCAGCCAGGTAGCGGGGGGGTCCTACAATGAGCAGTTCTTC.

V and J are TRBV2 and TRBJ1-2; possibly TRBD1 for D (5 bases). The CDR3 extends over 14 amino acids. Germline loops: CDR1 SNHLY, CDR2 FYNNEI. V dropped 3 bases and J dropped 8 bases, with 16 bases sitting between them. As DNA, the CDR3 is TGTGCCAGCAGTGAGGAGGGGTCGGGTGAGGGCTACACCTTC. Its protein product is CASSEEGSGEGYTF.

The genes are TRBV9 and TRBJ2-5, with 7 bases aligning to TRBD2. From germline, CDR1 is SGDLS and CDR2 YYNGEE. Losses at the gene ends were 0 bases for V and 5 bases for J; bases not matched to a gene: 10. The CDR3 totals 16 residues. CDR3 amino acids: CASSVAEGRGGETQYF. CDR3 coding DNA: TGTGCCAGCAGCGTAGCGGAGGGGAGGGGTGGGGAGACCCAGTACTTC. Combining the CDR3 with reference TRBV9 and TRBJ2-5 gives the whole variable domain DSGVTQTPKHLITATGQRVTLRCSPRSGDLSVYWYQQSLDQGLQFLIQYYNGEERAKGNILERFSAQQFPDLHSELNLSSLELGDSALYFCASSVAEGRGGETQYFGPGTRLLVL.

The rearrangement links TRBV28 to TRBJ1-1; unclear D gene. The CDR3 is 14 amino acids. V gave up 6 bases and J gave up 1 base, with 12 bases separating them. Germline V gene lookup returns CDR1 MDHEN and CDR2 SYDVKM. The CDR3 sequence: CASSRNYRNTEAFF. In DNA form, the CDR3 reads TGTGCCAGCAGCCGGAATTACAGGAACACTGAAGCTTTCTTT. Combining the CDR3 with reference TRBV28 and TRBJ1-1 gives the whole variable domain DVKVTQSSRYLVKRTGEKVFLECVQDMDHENMFWYRQDPGLGLRLIYFSYDVKMKEKGDIPEGYSVSREKKERFSLILESASTNQTSMYLCASSRNYRNTEAFFGQGTRLTVV.

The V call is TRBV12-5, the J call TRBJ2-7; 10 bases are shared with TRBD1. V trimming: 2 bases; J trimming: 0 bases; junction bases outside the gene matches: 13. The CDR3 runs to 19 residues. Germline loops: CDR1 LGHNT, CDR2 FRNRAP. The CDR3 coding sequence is TGTGCTAGTGGTTTGTACGACAGGGGGCGAAAGTCCTTCTCCTACGAGCAGTACTTC. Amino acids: CASGLYDRGRKSFSYEQYF. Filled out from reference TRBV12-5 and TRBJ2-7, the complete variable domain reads DARVTQTPRHKVTEMGQEVTMRCQPILGHNTVFWYRQTMMQGLELLAYFRNRAPLDDSGMPKDRFSAEMPDATLATLKIQPSEPRDSAVYFCASGLYDRGRKSFSYEQYFGPGTRLTVT.

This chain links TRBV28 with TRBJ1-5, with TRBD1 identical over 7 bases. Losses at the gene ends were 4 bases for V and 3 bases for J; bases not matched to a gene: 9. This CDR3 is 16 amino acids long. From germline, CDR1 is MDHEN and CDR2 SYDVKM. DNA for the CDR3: TGTGCCAGCAGTTCAAACAGGGGTATAGCCAATCAGCCCCAGCATTTT. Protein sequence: CASSSNRGIANQPQHF.

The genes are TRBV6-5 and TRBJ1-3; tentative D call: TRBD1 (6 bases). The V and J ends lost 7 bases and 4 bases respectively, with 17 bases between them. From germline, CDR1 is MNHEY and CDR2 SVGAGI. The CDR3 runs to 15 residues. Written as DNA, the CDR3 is TGTGCCAGCACGAACCCCGGGGGGACAGGAAACACCATATATTTT. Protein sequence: CASTNPGGTGNTIYF.

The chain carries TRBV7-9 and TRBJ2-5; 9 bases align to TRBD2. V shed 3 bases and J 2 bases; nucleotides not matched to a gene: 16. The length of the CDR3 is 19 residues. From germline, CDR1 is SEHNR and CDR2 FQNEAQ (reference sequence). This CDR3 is CASSLKASRGGRRQETQYF. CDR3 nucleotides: TGTGCCAGCAGCTTGAAAGCCTCGCGGGGGGGGCGTCGGCAAGAGACCCAGTACTTC.

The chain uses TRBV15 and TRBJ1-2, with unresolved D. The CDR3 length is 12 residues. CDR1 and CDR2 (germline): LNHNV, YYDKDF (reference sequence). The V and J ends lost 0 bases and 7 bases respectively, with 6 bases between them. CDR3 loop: CATSRDRVGYTF. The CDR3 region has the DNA TGTGCCACCAGCAGAGATCGAGTTGGCTACACCTTC.

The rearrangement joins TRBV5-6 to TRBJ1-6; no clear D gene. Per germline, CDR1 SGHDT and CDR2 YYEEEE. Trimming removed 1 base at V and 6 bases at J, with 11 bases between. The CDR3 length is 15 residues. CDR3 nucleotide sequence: TGTGCCAGCAGCTTGCTCCGCGGGGTTAATTCACCCCTCCACTTT. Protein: CASSLLRGVNSPLHF.

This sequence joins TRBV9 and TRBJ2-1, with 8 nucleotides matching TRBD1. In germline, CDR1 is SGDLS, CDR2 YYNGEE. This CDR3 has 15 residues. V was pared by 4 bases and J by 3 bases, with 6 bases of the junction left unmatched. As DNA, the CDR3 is TGTGCCAGCAGCTTAGGACAGGGTCGCTACAATGAGCAGTTCTTC. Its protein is CASSLGQGRYNEQFF.

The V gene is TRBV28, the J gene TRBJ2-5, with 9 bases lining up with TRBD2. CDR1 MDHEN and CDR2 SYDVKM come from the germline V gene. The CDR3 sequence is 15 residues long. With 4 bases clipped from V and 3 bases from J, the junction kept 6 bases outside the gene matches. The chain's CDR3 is CASSWASGEKETQYF. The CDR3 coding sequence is TGTGCCAGCAGTTGGGCTAGCGGGGAAAAAGAGACCCAGTACTTC.

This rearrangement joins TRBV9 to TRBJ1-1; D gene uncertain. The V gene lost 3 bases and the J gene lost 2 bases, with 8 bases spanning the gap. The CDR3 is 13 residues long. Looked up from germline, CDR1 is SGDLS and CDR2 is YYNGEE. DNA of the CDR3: TGTGCCAGCAGCGACCAGTTAAACACTGAAGCTTTCTTT. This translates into CASSDQLNTEAFF.

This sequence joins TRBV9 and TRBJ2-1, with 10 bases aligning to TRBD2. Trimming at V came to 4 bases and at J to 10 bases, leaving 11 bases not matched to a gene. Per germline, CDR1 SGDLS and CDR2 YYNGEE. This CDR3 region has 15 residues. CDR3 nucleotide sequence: TGTGCCAGCAGCTCCCAGCGGGAGGGCCGGCGGGAGCAGTTCTTC. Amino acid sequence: CASSSQREGRREQFF.

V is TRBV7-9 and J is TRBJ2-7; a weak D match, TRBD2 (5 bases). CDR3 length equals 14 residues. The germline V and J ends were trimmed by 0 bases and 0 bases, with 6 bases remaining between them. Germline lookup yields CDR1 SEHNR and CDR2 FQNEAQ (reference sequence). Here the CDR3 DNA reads TGTGCCAGCAGCTTAGCCGGGATCTCCTACGAGCAGTACTTC. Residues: CASSLAGISYEQYF.

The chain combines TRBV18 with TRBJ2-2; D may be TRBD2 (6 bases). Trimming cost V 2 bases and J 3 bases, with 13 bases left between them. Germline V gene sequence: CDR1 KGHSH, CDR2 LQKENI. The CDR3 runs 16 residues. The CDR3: CASSPAVGGDTGELFF. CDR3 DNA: TGTGCCAGCTCACCAGCGGTCGGGGGAGACACCGGGGAGCTGTTTTTT.

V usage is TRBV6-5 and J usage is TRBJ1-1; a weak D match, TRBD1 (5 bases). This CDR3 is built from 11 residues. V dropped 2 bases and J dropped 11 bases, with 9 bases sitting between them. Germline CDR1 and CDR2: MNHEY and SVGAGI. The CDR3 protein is CASSYQGRAFF. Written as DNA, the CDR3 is TGTGCCAGCAGTTACCAGGGTAGGGCTTTCTTT.

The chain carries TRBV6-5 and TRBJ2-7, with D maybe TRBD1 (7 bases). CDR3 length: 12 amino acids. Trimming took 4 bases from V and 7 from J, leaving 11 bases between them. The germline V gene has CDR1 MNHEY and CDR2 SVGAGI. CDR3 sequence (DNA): TGTGCCAGCAGTTCCCAGGGGGGAGAGCAGTACTTC. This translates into CASSSQGGEQYF.

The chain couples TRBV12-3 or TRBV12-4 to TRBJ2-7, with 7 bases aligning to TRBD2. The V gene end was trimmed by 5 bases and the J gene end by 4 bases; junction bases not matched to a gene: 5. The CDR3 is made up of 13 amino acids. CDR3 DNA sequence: TGTGCCAGCAGTCCTTGGGGGGGATACGAGCAGTACTTC. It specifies CASSPWGGYEQYF.

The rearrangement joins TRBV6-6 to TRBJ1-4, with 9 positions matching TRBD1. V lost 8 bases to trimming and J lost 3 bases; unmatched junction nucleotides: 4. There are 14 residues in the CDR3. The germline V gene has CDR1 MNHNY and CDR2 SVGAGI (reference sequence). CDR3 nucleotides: TGTGCCAGCGGCGGGACAGGGCCTAATGAAAAACTGTTTTTT. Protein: CASGGTGPNEKLFF.

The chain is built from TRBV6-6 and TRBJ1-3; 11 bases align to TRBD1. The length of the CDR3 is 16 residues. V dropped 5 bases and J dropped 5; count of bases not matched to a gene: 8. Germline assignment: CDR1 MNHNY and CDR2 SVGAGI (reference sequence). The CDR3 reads CASSGLGTGGRNTIYF. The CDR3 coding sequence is TGTGCCAGCAGTGGCCTGGGGACAGGGGGAAGAAACACCATATATTTT.

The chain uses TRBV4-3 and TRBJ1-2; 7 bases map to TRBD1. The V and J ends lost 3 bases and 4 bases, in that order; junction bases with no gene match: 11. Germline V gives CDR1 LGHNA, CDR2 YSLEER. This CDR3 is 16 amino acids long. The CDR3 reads CASSQEAAGQLYGYTF. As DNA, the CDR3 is TGCGCCAGCAGCCAGGAAGCGGCGGGACAGCTCTATGGCTACACCTTC.

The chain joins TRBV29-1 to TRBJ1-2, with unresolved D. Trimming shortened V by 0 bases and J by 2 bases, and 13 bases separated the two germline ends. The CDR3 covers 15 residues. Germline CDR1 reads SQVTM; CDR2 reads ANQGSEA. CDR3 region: CSVEEGRRLNYGYTF. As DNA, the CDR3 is TGCAGCGTTGAAGAGGGGAGGCGGTTAAACTATGGCTACACCTTC.

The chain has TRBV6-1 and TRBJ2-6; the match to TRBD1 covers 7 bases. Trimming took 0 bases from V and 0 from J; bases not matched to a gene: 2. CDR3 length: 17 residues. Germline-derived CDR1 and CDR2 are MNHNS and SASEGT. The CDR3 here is CASSEAYRGSGANVLTF. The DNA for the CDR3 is TGTGCCAGCAGTGAAGCCTACAGGGGCTCTGGGGCCAACGTCCTGACTTTC.

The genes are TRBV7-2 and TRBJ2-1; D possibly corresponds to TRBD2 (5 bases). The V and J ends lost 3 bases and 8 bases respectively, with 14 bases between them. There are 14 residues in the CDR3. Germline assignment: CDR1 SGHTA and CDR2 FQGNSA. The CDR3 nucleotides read TGTGCCAGCAGCTTCAGACGGGAACTGGATGAGCAGTTCTTC. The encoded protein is CASSFRRELDEQFF.

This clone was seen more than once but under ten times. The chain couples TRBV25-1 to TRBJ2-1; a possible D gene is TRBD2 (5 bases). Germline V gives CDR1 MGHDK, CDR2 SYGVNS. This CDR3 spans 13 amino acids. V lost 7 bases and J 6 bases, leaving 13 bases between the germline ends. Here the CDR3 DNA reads TGTGCCAGCAAACCGGCCGGACTCAATGAGCAGTTCTTC. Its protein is CASKPAGLNEQFF. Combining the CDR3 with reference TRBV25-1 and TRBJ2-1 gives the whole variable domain EADIYQTPRYLVIGTGKKITLECSQTMGHDKMYWYQQDPGMELHLIHYSYGVNSTEKGDLSSESTVSRIRTEHFPLTLESARPSHTSQYLCASKPAGLNEQFFGPGTRLTVL.

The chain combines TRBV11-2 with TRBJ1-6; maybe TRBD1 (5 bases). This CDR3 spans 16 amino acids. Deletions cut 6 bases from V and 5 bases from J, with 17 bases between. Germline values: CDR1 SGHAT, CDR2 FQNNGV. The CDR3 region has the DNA TGTGCCAGCAGTTGGGGAGGCAGGGCCAATAATTCACCCCTCCACTTT. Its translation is CASSWGGRANNSPLHF.

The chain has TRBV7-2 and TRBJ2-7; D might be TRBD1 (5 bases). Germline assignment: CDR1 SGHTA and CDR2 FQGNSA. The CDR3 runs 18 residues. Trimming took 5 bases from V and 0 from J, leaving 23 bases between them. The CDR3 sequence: CASSPQTASRVSSYEQYF. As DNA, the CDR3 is TGTGCCAGCAGCCCCCAGACAGCCTCAAGGGTCAGCTCCTACGAGCAGTACTTC.

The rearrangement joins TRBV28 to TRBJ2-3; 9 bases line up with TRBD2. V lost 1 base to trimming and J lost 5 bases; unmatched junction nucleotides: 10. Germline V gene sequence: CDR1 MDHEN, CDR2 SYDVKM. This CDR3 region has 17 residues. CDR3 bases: TGTGCCAGCAGTTTATTTAGCGGGGGCCGTAGGAGAGATACGCAGTATTTT. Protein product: CASSLFSGGRRRDTQYF.